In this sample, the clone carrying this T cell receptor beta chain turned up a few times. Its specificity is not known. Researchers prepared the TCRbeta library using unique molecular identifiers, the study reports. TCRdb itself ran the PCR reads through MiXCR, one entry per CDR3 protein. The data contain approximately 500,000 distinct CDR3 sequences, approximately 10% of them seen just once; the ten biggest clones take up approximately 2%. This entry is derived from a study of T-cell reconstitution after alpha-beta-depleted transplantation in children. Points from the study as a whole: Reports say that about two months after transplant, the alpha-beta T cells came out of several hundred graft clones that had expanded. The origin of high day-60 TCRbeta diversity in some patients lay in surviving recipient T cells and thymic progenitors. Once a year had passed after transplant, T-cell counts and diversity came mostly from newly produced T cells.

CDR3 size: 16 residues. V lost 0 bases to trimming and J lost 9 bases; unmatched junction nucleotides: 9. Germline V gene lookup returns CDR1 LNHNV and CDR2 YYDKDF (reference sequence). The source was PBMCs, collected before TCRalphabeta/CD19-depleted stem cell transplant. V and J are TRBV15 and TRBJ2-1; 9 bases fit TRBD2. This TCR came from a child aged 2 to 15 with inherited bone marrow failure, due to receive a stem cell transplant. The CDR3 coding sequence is TGTGCCACCAGCAGAGATCCGGCGGGAGGGCCGGGTGAGCAGTTCTTC. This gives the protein CATSRDPAGGPGEQFF.